Listed below are T cell receptor beta chains from one sample, sequenced in a study of metastatic and nonmetastatic thyroid tumors. TCRdb re-analyzed the PCR reads through MiXCR. The table has some 52,000 clones, roughly 18% seen once; the top ten hold just under 3%. The sequencing sample was made of blood. The receptors derive from a female donor with papillary thyroid cancer or a benign thyroid nodule (not recorded which). Some clones in this sample may be carry-over from other donors' samples. Both conserved end residues are part of each CDR3. Fields, in order: clone size, V gene, J gene, D gene, CDR3 protein, CDR3 DNA. D genes are given only for firm matches. Part of the rows lack a size; the others show once, few, many or a class for expanded clones.

clone_size: many
v_call: TRBV11-1
j_call: TRBJ2-1
d_call: -
cdr3_aa: CASSLAQGPNEQFF
cdr3_nt: TGTGCCAGCAGCTTAGCGCAGGGTCCCAATGAGCAGTTCTTC

clone_size: many
v_call: TRBV7-4
j_call: TRBJ1-3
d_call: -
cdr3_aa: CAAHPGNTIYF
cdr3_nt: TGTGCCGCGCACCCAGGAAACACCATATATTTT

clone_size: -
v_call: TRBV5-1
j_call: TRBJ2-2
d_call: -
cdr3_aa: CASILQTNTGELFF
cdr3_nt: TGCGCCAGCATCCTTCAGACGAACACCGGGGAGCTGTTTTTT

clone_size: many
v_call: TRBV6-1
j_call: TRBJ2-1
d_call: -
cdr3_aa: CASSQRGLENNEQFF
cdr3_nt: TGTGCCAGCAGCCAACGGGGACTGGAAAACAATGAGCAGTTCTTC

clone_size: many
v_call: TRBV27
j_call: TRBJ2-7
d_call: TRBD2
cdr3_aa: CASSLGGSNSYEQYF
cdr3_nt: TGTGCCAGCAGTTTAGGCGGGAGCAACTCCTACGAGCAGTACTTC

clone_size: -
v_call: TRBV6-2/TRBV6-3
j_call: TRBJ2-7
d_call: -
cdr3_aa: CASSYYGAESSYEQYF
cdr3_nt: TGTGCCAGCAGTTACTACGGAGCGGAAAGCTCCTACGAGCAGTACTTC

clone_size: many
v_call: TRBV2
j_call: TRBJ1-3
d_call: -
cdr3_aa: CASSVESFIYF
cdr3_nt: TGTGCCAGCAGTGTTGAGTCTTTCATATATTTT

clone_size: -
v_call: TRBV12-3/TRBV12-4
j_call: TRBJ2-7
d_call: TRBD1
cdr3_aa: CASKPQGSSYEQYF
cdr3_nt: TGTGCCAGCAAGCCACAGGGGTCCTCCTACGAGCAGTACTTC

clone_size: few
v_call: TRBV6-2/TRBV6-3
j_call: TRBJ2-1
d_call: -
cdr3_aa: CSSSYDGGGVNEQFF
cdr3_nt: TGTTCCAGCAGTTACGATGGGGGAGGAGTCAATGAGCAGTTCTTC

clone_size: many
v_call: TRBV6-1
j_call: TRBJ2-5
d_call: TRBD2
cdr3_aa: CASKLGLAEETQYF
cdr3_nt: TGTGCCAGCAAACTGGGACTAGCAGAAGAGACCCAGTACTTC

clone_size: few
v_call: TRBV6-6
j_call: TRBJ1-1
d_call: -
cdr3_aa: CASSYRASMNTEAFF
cdr3_nt: TGTGCCAGCAGTTACCGGGCATCCATGAACACTGAAGCTTTCTTC

clone_size: many
v_call: TRBV12-3/TRBV12-4
j_call: TRBJ1-2
d_call: TRBD1
cdr3_aa: CASSRAPGTGPSTF
cdr3_nt: TGTGCCAGCAGTCGAGCCCCCGGGACAGGCCCCTCTACCTTC

clone_size: -
v_call: TRBV3-1
j_call: TRBJ1-5
d_call: TRBD1
cdr3_aa: CASSSGQGRLQPQHF
cdr3_nt: TGTGCCAGCAGCTCGGGACAGGGAAGACTACAGCCCCAGCATTTT

clone_size: medium-sized
v_call: TRBV6-1
j_call: TRBJ1-2
d_call: -
cdr3_aa: CASSEIDGTQGVGYTF
cdr3_nt: TGTGCCAGCAGTGAAATCGATGGAACCCAGGGCGTTGGCTACACCTTC

clone_size: -
v_call: TRBV10-3
j_call: TRBJ2-3
d_call: -
cdr3_aa: CAISDPMSTSCTDTQYF
cdr3_nt: TGTGCCATCAGTGACCCTATGTCTACTAGCTGCACAGATACGCAGTATTTT

clone_size: -
v_call: TRBV11-1
j_call: TRBJ2-1
d_call: TRBD2
cdr3_aa: CASSVAGASYNYQFF
cdr3_nt: TGTGCCAGCTCTGTAGCGGGAGCGTCCTACAATTATCAGTTCTTC

clone_size: many
v_call: TRBV4-2
j_call: TRBJ1-2
d_call: -
cdr3_aa: CASSQDSAGVNGYTF
cdr3_nt: TGTGCCAGCAGCCAAGATTCGGCAGGGGTGAATGGCTACACCTTC

clone_size: few
v_call: TRBV15
j_call: TRBJ1-2
d_call: -
cdr3_aa: CATIREGVAEGYTF
cdr3_nt: TGTGCCACCATCAGAGAAGGGGTCGCCGAAGGCTACACCTTC

clone_size: -
v_call: TRBV5-1
j_call: TRBJ2-3
d_call: TRBD2
cdr3_aa: CASRLLAGVSDTQYF
cdr3_nt: TGCGCCAGCAGACTGTTAGCGGGAGTATCAGATACGCAGTATTTT

clone_size: many
v_call: TRBV20-1
j_call: TRBJ1-2
d_call: -
cdr3_aa: CSAPPLRKNYGYTF
cdr3_nt: TGCAGTGCTCCCCCCTTAAGGAAAAACTATGGCTACACCTTC

clone_size: many
v_call: TRBV18
j_call: TRBJ2-7
d_call: -
cdr3_aa: CASSRSYEQYF
cdr3_nt: TGTGCCAGCTCACGCTCCTACGAGCAGTACTTC

clone_size: many
v_call: TRBV12-3/TRBV12-4
j_call: TRBJ1-4
d_call: TRBD1
cdr3_aa: CASSRTLTGEDEKLFF
cdr3_nt: TGTGCCAGCAGCCGCACCCTGACAGGGGAGGATGAAAAACTGTTTTTT

clone_size: few
v_call: TRBV2
j_call: TRBJ2-4
d_call: -
cdr3_aa: CASSGSRELAKNIQYF
cdr3_nt: TGTGCCAGCAGTGGGTCCAGAGAGCTAGCCAAAAACATTCAGTACTTC

clone_size: few
v_call: TRBV2
j_call: TRBJ1-2
d_call: TRBD1
cdr3_aa: CASRTNRGNGYTF
cdr3_nt: TGTGCCAGCAGAACTAACAGGGGTAATGGCTACACCTTC

clone_size: many
v_call: TRBV28
j_call: TRBJ2-3
d_call: -
cdr3_aa: CASSLGRISSTDTQYF
cdr3_nt: TGTGCCAGCAGTTTGGGCCGAATTTCTAGCACAGATACGCAGTATTTT

clone_size: many
v_call: TRBV13
j_call: TRBJ2-4
d_call: -
cdr3_aa: CASSPLASGIQYF
cdr3_nt: TGTGCCAGCAGCCCCCTAGCTTCGGGCATTCAGTACTTC

clone_size: many
v_call: TRBV4-1
j_call: TRBJ2-1
d_call: -
cdr3_aa: CASSLALGRSSYNEQFF
cdr3_nt: TGCGCCAGCAGCCTCGCTCTTGGCAGGTCCTCCTACAATGAGCAGTTCTTC

clone_size: many
v_call: TRBV5-1
j_call: TRBJ2-1
d_call: TRBD2
cdr3_aa: CASSLAGEDYNEQFF
cdr3_nt: TGCGCCAGCAGTCTAGCGGGAGAGGATTACAATGAGCAGTTCTTC

clone_size: -
v_call: TRBV20-1
j_call: TRBJ2-7
d_call: TRBD2
cdr3_aa: CSASGVLAVIYEQYF
cdr3_nt: TGCAGTGCTAGTGGGGTACTAGCGGTAATCTACGAGCAGTACTTC

clone_size: many
v_call: TRBV7-9
j_call: TRBJ2-7
d_call: TRBD2
cdr3_aa: CATQLAGAREQYF
cdr3_nt: TGTGCCACCCAACTAGCGGGAGCTCGTGAGCAGTACTTC

clone_size: -
v_call: TRBV11-1
j_call: TRBJ2-2
d_call: TRBD2
cdr3_aa: CGSSHPGLAGGRSTGELFF
cdr3_nt: TGTGGGAGCAGCCATCCGGGGCTAGCGGGAGGTCGGAGCACCGGGGAGCTGTTTTTT

clone_size: -
v_call: TRBV13
j_call: TRBJ2-1
d_call: -
cdr3_aa: CASSRGLFPTNEQFF
cdr3_nt: TGTGCCAGCAGCCGAGGACTATTCCCAACCAATGAGCAGTTCTTC

clone_size: many
v_call: TRBV7-3
j_call: TRBJ2-5
d_call: TRBD2
cdr3_aa: CASSSSGDQETQYF
cdr3_nt: TGTGCCAGCAGCTCTAGCGGAGACCAAGAGACCCAGTACTTC

clone_size: many
v_call: TRBV7-2
j_call: TRBJ2-7
d_call: TRBD2
cdr3_aa: CASSLGGGGYEQYF
cdr3_nt: TGTGCCAGCAGCTTGGGCGGGGGGGGATACGAGCAGTACTTC

clone_size: few
v_call: TRBV6-1
j_call: TRBJ2-7
d_call: -
cdr3_aa: CASSPVGELEQYF
cdr3_nt: TGTGCCAGCAGCCCTGTTGGTGAGCTCGAGCAGTACTTC

clone_size: many
v_call: TRBV20-1
j_call: TRBJ1-1
d_call: -
cdr3_aa: CSAEGPNTEAFF
cdr3_nt: TGCAGTGCTGAGGGACCGAACACTGAAGCTTTCTTT

clone_size: many
v_call: TRBV11-2
j_call: TRBJ2-5
d_call: -
cdr3_aa: CASSLDRGKETQYF
cdr3_nt: TGTGCCAGCAGCTTAGATCGAGGAAAAGAGACCCAGTACTTC

clone_size: medium-sized
v_call: TRBV6-2/TRBV6-3
j_call: TRBJ2-7
d_call: -
cdr3_aa: CAGGGREPYEQYF
cdr3_nt: TGTGCCGGAGGGGGCAGGGAGCCCTACGAGCAGTACTTC

clone_size: few
v_call: TRBV12-3/TRBV12-4
j_call: TRBJ2-3
d_call: TRBD1
cdr3_aa: CASNWGQGSTDTQYF
cdr3_nt: TGTGCCAGCAACTGGGGACAGGGAAGCACAGATACGCAGTATTTT

clone_size: -
v_call: TRBV5-1
j_call: TRBJ2-3
d_call: -
cdr3_aa: CASSQRGSDTQYF
cdr3_nt: TGCGCCAGCAGCCAGAGAGGGTCAGATACGCAGTATTTT

clone_size: -
v_call: TRBV30
j_call: TRBJ2-1
d_call: -
cdr3_aa: CAWSRTCSLSYNEQFF
cdr3_nt: TGTGCCTGGAGCCGGACTTGCTCTTTATCCTACAATGAGCAGTTCTTC

clone_size: -
v_call: TRBV4-1
j_call: TRBJ1-5
d_call: -
cdr3_aa: CASSQGQDCRPQHF
cdr3_nt: TGCGCCAGCAGCCAAGGGCAGGATTGTCGGCCCCAGCATTTT

clone_size: many
v_call: TRBV6-2/TRBV6-3
j_call: TRBJ2-1
d_call: TRBD2
cdr3_aa: CASSYSKGLADYNEQFF
cdr3_nt: TGTGCCAGCAGTTACTCGAAAGGGCTAGCGGATTACAATGAGCAGTTCTTC